Below are 7 T cell receptor beta chains sequenced from a single sample in a study of tumor and adjacent non-tumor tissue in lung cancer. RNA was extracted from bulk tissue without any cell sorting. The normal lung tissue was taken more than 3 cm from the tumor edge. The library came from three nested PCR rounds adapted from ARM-PCR protocols. TCRdb fed the multiplex PCR reads into MiXCR, producing one record per CDR3 protein. The repertoire holds about 100,000 distinct CDR3 sequences, with 60% to 80% as singletons. The sequenced sample consisted of distant non-tumor lung tissue. These TCRs come from a man aged 30-40 years with non-small cell lung cancer.

This chain joins TRBV29-1 and TRBJ2-7, with 12 positions matching TRBD1. V gave up 6 bases and J gave up 9 bases; unmatched junction bases: 9. The CDR3 is 13 amino acids. CDR1 and CDR2 (germline): SQVTM, ANQGSEA. The CDR3 DNA follows: TGCAGCGTCGCCGGGACAGGGGGCCGGGTGCAGTACTTC. As protein: CSVAGTGGRVQYF.

A note on this clonotype: An end of the junction differs from the germline gene, which may be a read error. V and J are TRBV5-4 and TRBJ2-6; D unclear. The CDR3 is made up of 13 amino acids. The germline V gene encodes CDR1 SGHNT and CDR2 YYREEE (reference sequence). The CDR3 here is CASNSSGTNVLTF. The CDR3 bases are TGTGCCAGCAACTCCTCTGGGACCAACGTCCTGACTTTC. Supplemented by reference TRBV5-4 and TRBJ2-6, the full variable domain reads ETGVTQSPTHLIKTRGQQVTLRCSSQSGHNTVSWYQQALGQGPQFIFQYYREEENGRGNFPPRFSGLQFPNYSSELNVNALELDDSALYLCASNSSGTNVLTFGAGSRLTVL.

This clonotype was counted a few times. A single base separates this from a much larger clone, so it may be a read error. The chain couples TRBV6-5 to TRBJ2-1, with a weak D call TRBD1 (8 bases). The CDR3 extends over 17 amino acids. Germline CDR1 and CDR2: MNHEY and SVGAGI. Here the CDR3 reads CVSSPRTGRAGYNEQFF. Written as DNA, the CDR3 is TGTGTCAGCAGCCCACGGACAGGGAGGGCTGGCTACAATGAGCAGTTCTTC.

This clonotype appeared many times. The CDR3 is CSASNPGGRGDTQYF. In nucleotides, the CDR3 is TGCAGTGCTAGCAACCCGGGAGGGCGGGGAGATACGCAGTATTTT. V and J are TRBV20-1 and TRBJ2-3, with TRBD2 matching 8 bases. The V segment lost 3 bases and the J segment 5 bases; nucleotides outside the gene matches: 10. The CDR3 sequence is 15 residues long. Germline CDR1 reads DFQATT; CDR2 reads SNEGSKA (reference sequence).

As regards this clonotype: An end of the junction does not agree with germline; a read error may underlie this. V gene TRBV7-3 combines with J gene TRBJ2-3; D may be TRBD1 (5 bases). The CDR3 has 17 residues. Germline assignment: CDR1 SGHTA and CDR2 FQGTGA. The CDR3 DNA reads as TGTACCAGCAGCGCGAGACGTGGGGCGGCTGGGCCAGATATGCAGTATTTT. This gives the protein CTSSARRGAAGPDMQYF.

Comments on this clonotype: At one end, the junction sequence differs from germline, possibly due to a read error. The gene calls are TRBV11-1 and TRBJ2-1; 12 nucleotides line up with TRBD2. The CDR3 contains 15 residues. Germline CDR1 SGHAT, CDR2 FQDESV (reference sequence). The CDR3 DNA reads as TGTGCTAGCAGCTTAGGGACTAGCGGGTACAATGAGCACTTCTTC. Its protein is CASSLGTSGYNEHFF.

V and J are TRBV11-2 and TRBJ1-2, with 11 nucleotides matching TRBD1. J gave up 4 bases and V 1 base, and 2 bases lay outside the gene matches. Germline V CDR1 and CDR2: SGHAT, FQNNGV. CDR3 length: 15 amino acids. The CDR3 spells CASSLGGTGGYGYTF. CDR3 sequence (DNA): TGTGCCAGCAGCTTAGGCGGGACAGGGGGCTATGGCTACACCTTC. Full variable domain (outside the CDR3, taken from reference TRBV11-2 and TRBJ1-2): EAGVAQSPRYKIIEKRQSVAFWCNPISGHATLYWYQQILGQGPKLLIQFQNNGVVDDSQLPKDRFSAERLKGVDSTLKIQPAKLEDSAVYLCASSLGGTGGYGYTFGSGTRLTVV.